This TCR beta chain was sequenced during a study of shared clonotypes between healthy human individuals. The study, taken as a whole, reports: Blood alone was sampled, and tissue repertoires likely differ. Larger richness was generally estimated for naive than memory subsets.

The CDR3 consists of 15 residues. The germline CDR1 and CDR2 sequences are SGHAT and FQDESV (reference sequence). V shed 4 bases and J 6 bases; nucleotides not matched to a gene: 4. Splitting of CD4+ cells produced CD45RA+ naive and CD45RA-negative memory subsets. Remarks on this clone: What it binds is unknown.

In the source study's methods: With immunoSEQ giving junction-only sequences and no quality scores, filtering differed. Measured with immunoSEQ multiplex PCR; TCRdb has only the in-frame clones, and not every one. That table is the source of V, J and clone size, and D and trimming were worked out from the DNA. The sample records approximately 1,000,000 clones, about 72% being singletons. The TCR was taken from a man aged 18 to 35 in good health. Some clones in this sample may be carry-over from other donors' samples. Sequenced: memory CD4+ T cells from PBMCs. Stated subset: CD45RA-negative fraction. The chain combines TRBV11-1 with TRBJ2-2; 11 bases match TRBD1. CDR3 loop: CASSWDRGFAGELFF. The CDR3 nucleotides read TGTGCCAGCAGCTGGGACAGGGGGTTCGCCGGGGAGCTGTTTTTT.